Presented here are 18 T cell receptor beta chains from one specimen sequenced in a study of T-cell reconstitution after alpha-beta-depleted transplantation in children. The authors prepared the TCRbeta library with unique molecular identifiers. One entry per CDR3 protein results from TCRdb running MiXCR on the PCR reads. The sample holds roughly 250,000 distinct CDR3 sequences, around 7.5% seen once. The source was PBMCs, mostly from graft donor cells, collected 180 days after TCRalphabeta/CD19-depleted stem cell transplant. The origin of the receptors is a male patient younger than 18 who had a stem cell transplant for acute lymphoblastic leukemia, so the T cells may come from the graft donor.

Many counts were recorded for this clonotype. The chain combines TRBV6-1 with TRBJ2-1, with 10 bases fitting TRBD2. There are 16 residues in the CDR3. Germline CDR1 MNHNS, CDR2 SASEGT. V dropped 6 bases and J dropped 5; count of bases not matched to a gene: 10. DNA for the CDR3: TGTGCCAGCAGCGATCTGACTAGCGGGCCGAACAATGAGCAGTTCTTC. This translates into CASSDLTSGPNNEQFF.

This clonotype was observed at least ten times. The gene calls are TRBV6-1 and TRBJ2-7, with 8 nucleotides matching TRBD1. The CDR3 has 15 residues. Germline assignment: CDR1 MNHNS and CDR2 SASEGT. V shed 5 bases and J 2 bases; nucleotides not matched to a gene: 8. The CDR3 here is CASSPGTGFTYEQYF. The DNA of the CDR3 is TGTGCCAGCAGTCCAGGGACAGGCTTTACCTACGAGCAGTACTTC.

This clonotype was seen repeatedly, ten times or more. The chain recombines TRBV5-5 with TRBJ2-1; 7 bases are a match to TRBD2. The CDR3 is 15 residues long. Germline CDR1 SGHKS, CDR2 YYEKEE (reference sequence). Losses at the gene ends were 1 base for V and 10 bases for J; bases not matched to a gene: 11. The CDR3 DNA sequence: TGTGCCAGCAGCTTGCCCAGGGAGGGCTACATGGAGCAGTTCTTC. Its protein product is CASSLPREGYMEQFF.

At least ten counts were recorded for this clonotype. The genes are TRBV12-3 or TRBV12-4 and TRBJ2-7; D could derive from TRBD1 or TRBD2 (5 bases each). Trimming removed 6 bases at V and 2 bases at J, with 14 bases between. There are 14 residues in the CDR3. CDR3 loop: CASRIRDQAYEQYF. The CDR3 DNA reads TGTGCCAGCAGAATCCGGGACCAAGCCTACGAGCAGTACTTC.

This clonotype turned up a few times. The V gene is TRBV4-3, the J gene TRBJ2-7; no reliable D call. Germline loops: CDR1 LGHNA, CDR2 YSLEER. V dropped 0 bases and J dropped 2 bases, with 8 bases sitting between them. The CDR3 contains 14 residues. In DNA form, the CDR3 reads TGCGCCAGCAGCCAAGATCGTCGAGCCTACGAGCAGTACTTC. Protein: CASSQDRRAYEQYF.

The sample holds many counts of this clonotype. The V and J genes are TRBV6-1 and TRBJ2-7, with 10 bases identical to TRBD2. This CDR3 spans 15 amino acids. V lost 4 bases, J lost 2 bases, and 5 bases stayed unmatched. The V gene's germline CDR1 is MNHNS and CDR2 SASEGT. CDR3 protein: CASSARTSGAYEQYF. The CDR3 DNA follows: TGTGCCAGCAGTGCCCGGACTAGCGGTGCCTACGAGCAGTACTTC.

This clonotype was seen repeatedly, ten times or more. V gene TRBV29-1 combines with J gene TRBJ1-6, with D tentatively TRBD1 (6 bases). Germline values: CDR1 SQVTM, CDR2 ANQGSEA. Trimming cost V 6 bases and J 3 bases, with 9 bases left between them. The CDR3 is made up of 13 amino acids. The CDR3 DNA reads as TGCAGCGTGATGACAGGCTATAATTCACCCCTCCACTTT. Translating it yields CSVMTGYNSPLHF.

This clonotype was counted at least ten times. The J gene is TRBJ1-4, the V gene TRBV20-1; D is perhaps TRBD1 (6 bases). V was shortened by 6 bases and J by 1 base, with 12 bases between the two germline ends. Germline CDR1 reads DFQATT; CDR2 reads SNEGSKA (reference sequence). The CDR3 contains 14 residues. CDR3 residues: CSANLQGTNEKLFF. CDR3 nucleotide sequence: TGCAGTGCAAACCTACAGGGAACTAATGAAAAACTGTTTTTT.

Ten or more counts support this clonotype. The chain recombines TRBV11-2 with TRBJ2-1; D gene ambiguous. The length of the CDR3 is 12 residues. Between the trimmed V and J ends, which lost 5 bases and 8 bases, there was a span of 10 bases. CDR1 and CDR2 from the germline V gene are SGHAT and FQNNGV. The CDR3 DNA sequence: TGTGCCAGCAGCGACACGGGCGATGAGCAGTTCTTC. Its protein is CASSDTGDEQFF. The whole variable domain, remainder taken from reference TRBV11-2 and TRBJ2-1, is EAGVAQSPRYKIIEKRQSVAFWCNPISGHATLYWYQQILGQGPKLLIQFQNNGVVDDSQLPKDRFSAERLKGVDSTLKIQPAKLEDSAVYLCASSDTGDEQFFGPGTRLTVL.

Ten or more counts support this clonotype. The chain uses TRBV6-5 and TRBJ2-4; 14 bases are shared with TRBD2. The trim removed 2 bases at V and 6 bases at J, leaving 3 bases unmatched. Germline-derived CDR1 and CDR2 are MNHEY and SVGAGI. This CDR3 has 16 residues. CDR3 DNA: TGTGCCAGCAGTTACCCGACTAGCGGGGGGGGAAACATTCAGTACTTC. The encoded protein is CASSYPTSGGGNIQYF.

This clonotype was observed at least ten times. V usage is TRBV20-1 and J usage is TRBJ1-2; possibly TRBD1 for D (5 bases). Germline assignment: CDR1 DFQATT and CDR2 SNEGSKA (reference sequence). The CDR3 totals 11 residues. Trimming removed 6 bases at V and 8 bases at J, with 13 bases between. CDR3: CSAGSGHGYTF. The DNA of the CDR3 is TGCAGTGCCGGATCAGGACACGGCTACACCTTC.

This clonotype was recorded at least ten times. This rearrangement joins TRBV4-3 to TRBJ2-1; D unclear. Trimming cost V 0 bases and J 2 bases, with 14 bases left between them. Per the germline V gene, CDR1 is LGHNA and CDR2 is YSLEER. The CDR3 is made up of 17 amino acids. The CDR3 coding sequence is TGCGCCAGCAGCCAAGATCGATTTGGTTCCCCCTACAATGAGCAGTTCTTC. It codes for CASSQDRFGSPYNEQFF.

The sample holds many counts of this clonotype. V and J are TRBV19 and TRBJ1-2, with D tentatively TRBD1 (6 bases). The V and J ends lost 6 bases and 4 bases respectively, with 12 bases between them. The CDR3 runs 13 residues. CDR1 is LNHDA and CDR2 is SQIVND in the germline V gene (reference sequence). The CDR3 reads CASSQGNGYGYTF. In DNA form, the CDR3 reads TGTGCCAGTAGCCAGGGGAATGGCTATGGCTACACCTTC.

In this sample, this clonotype turned up many times. The chain links TRBV29-1 to TRBJ1-5; no clear D. V gave up 0 bases and J gave up 0 bases, with 6 bases separating them. This CDR3 is built from 14 residues. Germline V gene lookup returns CDR1 SQVTM and CDR2 ANQGSEA. The CDR3 region is CSVEDRNSNQPQHF. The CDR3 DNA reads TGCAGCGTTGAAGACAGAAATAGCAATCAGCCCCAGCATTTT.

This clonotype was observed many times. The chain has TRBV24-1 and TRBJ1-5; 9 bases fit TRBD1. V shed 7 bases and J 6 bases; nucleotides not matched to a gene: 9. This CDR3 is built from 15 residues. The V gene's germline CDR1 is KGHDR and CDR2 SFDVKD. CDR3 sequence reads: CATSATGGLVQPQHF. Here the CDR3 DNA reads TGTGCCACCAGCGCTACAGGGGGCTTGGTTCAGCCCCAGCATTTT.

This clonotype was found many times. This CDR3 reads CASSYQAYTQYF. CDR3 nucleotide sequence: TGTGCCAGCAGCTACCAGGCATATACGCAGTATTTT. The chain employs TRBV7-9 and TRBJ2-3; no definite D call. The CDR3 runs to 12 residues. Germline V gene sequence: CDR1 SEHNR, CDR2 FQNEAQ (reference sequence). Trimming left V 4 bases short and J 7 bases short, with 9 bases between.

About this clonotype: This may arise from a read error, as a much more abundant clone is one base away. The V call is TRBV7-8, the J call TRBJ2-7; weak D call: TRBD1 (6 bases). Germline CDR1 and CDR2: SGHVS and FQNEAQ. CDR3 length equals 16 residues. CDR3 protein: CASSLPLDRINYKQYF. In DNA, the CDR3 is TGTGCCAGCAGCTTACCCTTGGACAGAATCAACTACAAGCAGTACTTC.

This clonotype was seen many times. The V call is TRBV6-5, the J call TRBJ2-2, with D maybe TRBD2 (6 bases). Trimming left V 7 bases short and J 4 bases short, with 16 bases between. Germline lookup yields CDR1 MNHEY and CDR2 SVGAGI. The CDR3 covers 15 residues. For the CDR3, the DNA is TGTGCCAGCAACCGACTAGGAGGCGGCACCGGGGAGCTGTTTTTT. Translation gives CASNRLGGGTGELFF.